Here is one T cell receptor (beta chain) with its context. The antigen remains unidentified. These data come from a study of T cells after yellow fever vaccination. Study-wide points: Booster samples showed a return of most primary-vaccination clones (around 96% CD4, 70% to 90% CD8).

Trimming shortened V by 4 bases and J by 5 bases, and 20 bases separated the two germline ends. The germline V gene encodes CDR1 SNHLY and CDR2 FYNNEI. CDR3 size: 16 residues. Each CDR3 protein gets one entry after TCRdb re-called the 5' RACE reads with MiXCR. The data hold under 350,000 distinct CDR3 sequences, with 4.1% observed a single time. The V gene is TRBV2, the J gene TRBJ2-5; possibly TRBD1 for D (6 bases). The sample consisted of PBMCs, taken 5 days after the yellow fever booster vaccination. This sequence originates from a man between 18 and 35 years old who received the YFV17D yellow fever vaccine. The CDR3 loop reads CASSAPQGEFWETQYF. The CDR3 DNA follows: TGTGCCAGCAGTGCGCCACAGGGAGAATTTTGGGAGACCCAGTACTTC.